This is a list of T cell receptor beta chains from one sample in a study of T cells in localized non-small cell lung cancer. Data came from immunoSEQ multiplex PCR; TCRdb stores just in-frame clones and leaves some out. The sample lists about 33,000 clones, 80% to 95% occurring once. The sequencing here drew on peripheral blood, taken before any cancer treatment. These receptors came from a female donor aged 60 or older with stage I lung adenocarcinoma. Both conserved end residues are part of each CDR3. D genes are given only for firm matches. The listing skips clone size in some rows; elsewhere it reads once, few, many or a size class.

clone_size,v_call,d_call,j_call,cdr3_aa,cdr3_nt
.,TRBV7-2,TRBD1,TRBJ1-5,CASSRDSYQPQHF,TGTGCCAGCAGCCGGGACAGCTATCAGCCCCAGCATTTT
.,TRBV5-1,.,TRBJ1-2,CASSEDGNYGYTF,TGCGCCAGCAGCGAGGACGGCAACTATGGCTACACCTTC
.,TRBV5-4,.,TRBJ1-4,CASSLAGGRKLFF,TGTGCCAGCAGCTTGGCCGGGGGCAGAAAACTGTTTTTT
.,TRBV18,TRBD1,TRBJ2-5,CASSPTGGETQYF,TGTGCCAGCTCACCAACAGGGGGGGAGACCCAGTACTTC
.,TRBV2,.,TRBJ2-7,CASSEGFSYEQYF,TGTGCCAGCAGTGAGGGGTTCTCCTACGAGCAGTACTTC
.,TRBV5-6,TRBD2,TRBJ2-5,CASSLAGGSETQYF,TGTGCCAGCAGCTTGGCGGGAGGATCAGAGACCCAGTACTTC
.,TRBV19,TRBD2,TRBJ2-5,CASSTSGGAETQYF,TGTGCCAGTAGTACCAGCGGGGGGGCAGAGACCCAGTACTTC
.,TRBV21-1,.,TRBJ1-6,CASNLGTDYNSPLHF,TGTGCCAGCAATCTCGGGACAGACTATAATTCACCCCTCCACTTT
.,TRBV7-9,TRBD1,TRBJ1-2,CASSLGTAFYYGYTF,TGTGCCAGCAGCTTGGGGACAGCCTTTTACTATGGCTACACCTTC
.,TRBV7-2,TRBD2,TRBJ2-3,CASSLRLAGGTDTQYF,TGTGCCAGCAGCTTAAGACTAGCGGGGGGCACAGATACGCAGTATTTT
.,TRBV10-3,.,TRBJ2-7,CAISAAYEQYF,TGTGCCATCAGTGCGGCCTACGAGCAGTACTTC
.,TRBV19,.,TRBJ1-1,CASSTQGNTEAFF,TGTGCCAGTAGTACTCAGGGGAACACTGAAGCTTTCTTT
once,TRBV18,.,TRBJ1-2,CASSPSNSGAEGYTF,TGTGCCAGCTCACCAAGTAACTCCGGAGCAGAAGGCTACACCTTC
.,TRBV20-1,.,TRBJ1-2,CSANEQNGYTF,TGCAGTGCAAACGAACAGAATGGCTACACCTTC
.,TRBV6-6,.,TRBJ2-7,CASSYSVTPYEQYF,TGTGCCAGCAGTTACTCGGTTACCCCCTACGAGCAGTACTTC
.,TRBV5-1,.,TRBJ1-1,CASSFGGNAEAFF,TGCGCCAGCAGCTTCGGAGGGAACGCTGAAGCTTTCTTT